Below, 4 T cell receptor beta chains from the same sample are listed, as sequenced in a study of blood T cell repertoires in COVID-19 (TCRdb year 2020). The library was obtained by the immunoSEQ multiplex PCR assay. Not all clones reach the TCRdb copy of this immuneACCESS table, which keeps in-frame sequences only. Checked studies attribute under half of the gap to unresolved V genes and leave the rest unexplained. The sample contains more than 100,000 clones, 84% of them found a single time. The ten largest account for 1.4% of the sample. What was sequenced was peripheral blood. The receptors originated from a man aged 55 to 70 with acute or convalescent COVID-19.

V is TRBV14 and J is TRBJ2-5, with 13 bases that match TRBD2. Germline loops: CDR1 SGHDN, CDR2 FVKESK. Trimming at V came to 1 base and at J to 4 bases, leaving 0 bases not matched to a gene. The CDR3 covers 15 residues. The CDR3 region has the DNA TGTGCCAGCAGCCAAGGACTAGCGGGAGGAGAGACCCAGTACTTC. Translating gives CASSQGLAGGETQYF. Drawing the rest from reference TRBV14 and TRBJ2-5, the complete variable domain is EAGVTQFPSHSVIEKGQTVTLRCDPISGHDNLYWYRRVMGKEIKFLLHFVKESKQDESGMPNNRFLAERTGGTYSTLKVQPAELEDSGVYFCASSQGLAGGETQYFGPGTRLLVL.

V is TRBV19 and J is TRBJ2-1, with 8 bases identical to TRBD1. Trimming cost V 6 bases and J 2 bases; bases outside gene matches: 6. The CDR3 covers 15 residues. Germline lookup yields CDR1 LNHDA and CDR2 SQIVND (reference sequence). This CDR3 reads CASSMDRVAYNEQFF. The CDR3 region has the DNA TGTGCCAGTAGCATGGACAGGGTGGCCTACAATGAGCAGTTCTTC.

This clone was found a few times. This sequence joins TRBV30 and TRBJ2-3; 9 positions agree with TRBD2. The V gene's germline CDR1 is GTSNPN and CDR2 SVGIG (reference sequence). The V segment lost 5 bases and the J segment 3 bases; nucleotides outside the gene matches: 6. The CDR3 loop spans 14 amino acids. The DNA of the CDR3 is TGTGCCTGGGAAACTAGCGGGCGGACAGATACGCAGTATTTT. Encoded protein: CAWETSGRTDTQYF. Supplemented by reference TRBV30 and TRBJ2-3, the full variable domain reads SQTIHQWPATLVQPVGSPLSLECTVEGTSNPNLYWYRQAAGRGLQLLFYSVGIGQISSEVPQNLSASRPQDRQFILSSKKLLLSDSGFYLCAWETSGRTDTQYFGPGTRLTVL.

This clone was picked up a small number of times. CDR3 loop: CASSFPPHGIQLLLAKNIQYF. DNA of the CDR3: TGTGCCAGCAGTTTTCCCCCTCACGGGATCCAGCTGCTGTTAGCCAAAAACATTCAGTACTTC. The genes are TRBV27 and TRBJ2-4; D is perhaps TRBD2 (5 bases). This CDR3 contains 21 residues. V lost 3 bases and J lost 0, with 27 bases in between. Looked up from germline, CDR1 is MNHEY and CDR2 is SMNVEV (reference sequence).